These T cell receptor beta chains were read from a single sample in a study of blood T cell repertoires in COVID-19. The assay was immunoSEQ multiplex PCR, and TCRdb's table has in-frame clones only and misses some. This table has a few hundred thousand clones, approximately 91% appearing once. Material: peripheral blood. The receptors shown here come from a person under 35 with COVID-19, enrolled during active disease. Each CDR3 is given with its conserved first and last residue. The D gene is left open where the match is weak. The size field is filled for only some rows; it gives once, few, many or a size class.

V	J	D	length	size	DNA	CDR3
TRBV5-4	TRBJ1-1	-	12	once	TGTGCCAGCAGCTTTGGAGGAACTGAAGCTTTCTTT	CASSFGGTEAFF
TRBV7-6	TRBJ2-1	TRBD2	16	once	TGTGCCAGCAGCCAACACACTAGCGGGCCCTACAATGAGCAGTTCTTC	CASSQHTSGPYNEQFF
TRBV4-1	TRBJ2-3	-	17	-	TGCGCCAGCAGCCAAGAAAGGGTGGGGAGTACTACAGATACGCAGTATTTT	CASSQERVGSTTDTQYF
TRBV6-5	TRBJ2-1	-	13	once	TGTGCCAGCAGCGTCCCTTCCTACAATGAGCAGTTCTTC	CASSVPSYNEQFF
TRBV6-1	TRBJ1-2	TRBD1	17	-	TGTGCCAGCAGTGAAGAAGAAGGACAGGGACTTACTTATGGCTACACCTTC	CASSEEEGQGLTYGYTF
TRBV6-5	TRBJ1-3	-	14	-	TGTGCCAGCAGTTACGGCAGGGGAGGAAACACCATATATTTT	CASSYGRGGNTIYF
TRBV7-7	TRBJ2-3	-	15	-	TGTGCCAGCAGCTTATCGCGCGGGGCCACAGATACGCAGTATTTT	CASSLSRGATDTQYF
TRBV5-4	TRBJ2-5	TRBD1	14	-	TGTGCCAGCAGCTCCCGGGACAGGGGAGAGACCCAGTACTTC	CASSSRDRGETQYF
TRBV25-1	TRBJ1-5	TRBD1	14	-	TGTGCCAGCAGTGTCCGGGACAGGAATCAGCCCCAGCATTTT	CASSVRDRNQPQHF
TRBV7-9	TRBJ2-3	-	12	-	TGTGCCAGCAGCCAAAGCACAGATACGCAGTATTTT	CASSQSTDTQYF
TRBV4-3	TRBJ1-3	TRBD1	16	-	TGCGCCAGCAGCCAAACCGGGACAGGGATTGGAAACACCATATATTTT	CASSQTGTGIGNTIYF
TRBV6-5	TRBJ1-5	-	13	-	TGTGCCAGCAGCGGACACGTAAATCAGCCCCAGCATTTT	CASSGHVNQPQHF
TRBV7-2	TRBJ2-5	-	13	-	TGTGCCAGCAGCTTACATCTACAAGAGACCCAGTACTTC	CASSLHLQETQYF
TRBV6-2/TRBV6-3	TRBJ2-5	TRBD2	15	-	TGTGCCAGCAGTTACCCGAGCGGGAGTTTGGAGACCCAGTACTTC	CASSYPSGSLETQYF
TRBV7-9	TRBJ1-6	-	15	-	TGTGCCAGCAGCCTAGGTGGGGGAGGTGGAACACCCCTCCACTTT	CASSLGGGGGTPLHF
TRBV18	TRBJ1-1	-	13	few	TGTGCCAGCTCACCGAACGGGAACACTGAAGCTTTCTTT	CASSPNGNTEAFF
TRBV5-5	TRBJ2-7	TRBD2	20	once	TGTGCCAGCAGCTTGGGTCTGCTGCGGACTAGCGGGGCGAGCTCCTACGAGCAGTACTTC	CASSLGLLRTSGASSYEQYF
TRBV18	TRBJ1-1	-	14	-	TGTGCCAGCTCACCTCGGGGGGGAGTTGAAGAAGCTTTCTTT	CASSPRGGVEEAFF
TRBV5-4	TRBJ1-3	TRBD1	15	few	TGTGCCAGCAGCATGACAGGGGTCTCTGGAAACACCATATATTTT	CASSMTGVSGNTIYF
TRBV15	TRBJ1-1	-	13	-	TGTGCCACCAGCAGAGATATCACAGCTCTGGCTTTCTTT	CATSRDITALAFF
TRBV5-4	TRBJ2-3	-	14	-	TGTGCCAGCAGCGTCGGTGGGGCGAGAGATACGCAGTATTTT	CASSVGGARDTQYF
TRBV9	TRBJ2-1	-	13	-	TGTGCCAGCAACAGACTAGGCTACAATGAGCAGTTCTTC	CASNRLGYNEQFF
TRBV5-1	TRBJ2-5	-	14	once	TGCGCCAGCAGATCAGACAGGAACCAAGAGACCCAGTACTTC	CASRSDRNQETQYF
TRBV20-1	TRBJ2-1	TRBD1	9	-	TGCAGTGCGGGACAGGGTGGGTTCTTC	CSAGQGGFF
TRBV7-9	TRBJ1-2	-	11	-	TGTGCCAGCAGTTCCATCGAGGGCTACACCTTC	CASSSIEGYTF
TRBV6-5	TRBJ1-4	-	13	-	TGTGCCAGCAGTTACTCCCTCGGTGAAAAACTGTTTTTT	CASSYSLGEKLFF
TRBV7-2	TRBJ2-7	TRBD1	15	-	TGTGCCAGCAGCCGGACCGGGACAGGGTCGGACGAGCAGTACTTC	CASSRTGTGSDEQYF
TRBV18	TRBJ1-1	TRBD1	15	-	TGTGCCAGCTCACCAAAAGGACAGGGGAGCACTGAAGCTTTCTTT	CASSPKGQGSTEAFF
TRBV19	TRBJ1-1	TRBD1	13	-	TGTGCCAGTAGCCGGACAGGGAACACTGAAGCTTTCTTT	CASSRTGNTEAFF
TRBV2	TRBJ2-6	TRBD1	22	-	TGTGCCAGCAGTGGAGGCCCGAGTTTAGGACAGGATCCCTTCTCTGGGGCCAACGTCCTGACTTTC	CASSGGPSLGQDPFSGANVLTF
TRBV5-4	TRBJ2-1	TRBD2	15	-	TGTGCCATCGGGGGAGCGGGAGCGCTCGGGGATGAGCAGTTCTTC	CAIGGAGALGDEQFF
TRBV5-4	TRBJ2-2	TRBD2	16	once	TGTGCCAGCAGCCGCGGACTAGCATTGTCTACCGGGGAGCTGTTTTTT	CASSRGLALSTGELFF